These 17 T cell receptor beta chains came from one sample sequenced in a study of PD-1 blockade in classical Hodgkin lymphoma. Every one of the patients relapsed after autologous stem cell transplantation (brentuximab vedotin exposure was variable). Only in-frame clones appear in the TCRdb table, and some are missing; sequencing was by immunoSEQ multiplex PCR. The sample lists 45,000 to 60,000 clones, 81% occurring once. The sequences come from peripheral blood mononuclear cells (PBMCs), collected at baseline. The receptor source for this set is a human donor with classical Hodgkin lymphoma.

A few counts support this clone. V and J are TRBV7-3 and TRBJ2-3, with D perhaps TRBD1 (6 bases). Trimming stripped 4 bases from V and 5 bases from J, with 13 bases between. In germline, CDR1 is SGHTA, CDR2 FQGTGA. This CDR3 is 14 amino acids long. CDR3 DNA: TGTGCCAGCAGCTCGCTGGGGGCGGGAGATACGCAGTATTTT. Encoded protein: CASSSLGAGDTQYF.

The CDR3 bases are TGTGCCAGCAGCCAAGATGGGGGAATTGCGGGGGACGGCTATGGCTACACCTTC. It is translated as CASSQDGGIAGDGYGYTF. The rearrangement uses TRBV14 and TRBJ1-2; maybe TRBD1 (5 bases). Germline V CDR1 and CDR2: SGHDN, FVKESK. V was trimmed by 0 bases and J by 4 bases, leaving 21 bases between them. The CDR3 has 18 residues.

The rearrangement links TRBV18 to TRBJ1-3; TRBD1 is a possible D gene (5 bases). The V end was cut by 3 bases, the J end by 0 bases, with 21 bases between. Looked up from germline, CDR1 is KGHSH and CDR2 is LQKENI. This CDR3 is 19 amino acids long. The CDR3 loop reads CASSPQRSGPVDSGNTIYF. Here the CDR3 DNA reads TGTGCCAGCTCACCTCAACGGTCGGGACCCGTGGACTCTGGAAACACCATATATTTT.

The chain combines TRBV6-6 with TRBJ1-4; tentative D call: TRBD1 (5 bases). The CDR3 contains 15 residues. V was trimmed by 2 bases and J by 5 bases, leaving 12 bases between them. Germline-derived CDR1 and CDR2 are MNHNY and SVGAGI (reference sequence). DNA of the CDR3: TGTGCCAGCAGTTACATTGGGGGTGAGAATGAAAAACTGTTTTTT. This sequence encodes CASSYIGGENEKLFF.

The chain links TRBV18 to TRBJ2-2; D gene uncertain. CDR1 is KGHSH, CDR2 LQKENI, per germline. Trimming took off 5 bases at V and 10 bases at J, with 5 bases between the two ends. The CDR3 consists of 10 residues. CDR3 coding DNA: TGTGCCAGCTCAAGAGAGGAGCTGTTTTTT. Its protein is CASSREELFF.

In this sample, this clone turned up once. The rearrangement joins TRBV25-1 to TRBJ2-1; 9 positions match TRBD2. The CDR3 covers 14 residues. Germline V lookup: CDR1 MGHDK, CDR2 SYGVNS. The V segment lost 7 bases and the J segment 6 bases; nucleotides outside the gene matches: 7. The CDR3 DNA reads TGTGCCAGCATCGCTAGCGGGGAGGCCAATGAGCAGTTCTTC. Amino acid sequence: CASIASGEANEQFF.

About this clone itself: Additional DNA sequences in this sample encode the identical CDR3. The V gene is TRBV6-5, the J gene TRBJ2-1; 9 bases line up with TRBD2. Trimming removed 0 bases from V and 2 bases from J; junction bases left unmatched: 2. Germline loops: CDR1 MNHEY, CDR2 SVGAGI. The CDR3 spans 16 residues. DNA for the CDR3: TGTGCCAGCAGTTACTCTTTAGCGGGAGCCTACAATGAGCAGTTCTTC. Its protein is CASSYSLAGAYNEQFF.

The CDR3 sequence: CASSTGVKAEAFF. Written as DNA, the CDR3 is TGTGCCAGCAGCACAGGGGTTAAGGCTGAAGCTTTCTTT. J is TRBJ1-1 and V is TRBV5-6; the match to TRBD1 covers 7 bases. The CDR3 length is 13 residues. Germline CDR1 SGHDT, CDR2 YYEEEE. With 4 bases clipped from V and 6 bases from J, the junction kept 6 bases outside the gene matches.

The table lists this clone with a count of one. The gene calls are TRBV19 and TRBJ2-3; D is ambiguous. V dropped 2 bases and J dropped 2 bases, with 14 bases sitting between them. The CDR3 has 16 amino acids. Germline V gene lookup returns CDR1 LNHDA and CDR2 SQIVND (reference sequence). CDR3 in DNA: TGTGCCAGTAGTATAAGAATGTCCTATCTCACAGATACGCAGTATTTT. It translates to CASSIRMSYLTDTQYF.

This CDR3 reads CASSSAGWDTQYF. The DNA for the CDR3 is TGTGCCAGCAGCTCAGCGGGTTGGGATACGCAGTATTTT. The chain carries TRBV7-2 and TRBJ2-3, with TRBD2 as a possible D gene (6 bases). With 4 bases removed from V and 6 bases from J, the gap between germline ends came to 11 bases. Germline V CDR1 and CDR2: SGHTA, FQGNSA. This CDR3 region has 13 residues.

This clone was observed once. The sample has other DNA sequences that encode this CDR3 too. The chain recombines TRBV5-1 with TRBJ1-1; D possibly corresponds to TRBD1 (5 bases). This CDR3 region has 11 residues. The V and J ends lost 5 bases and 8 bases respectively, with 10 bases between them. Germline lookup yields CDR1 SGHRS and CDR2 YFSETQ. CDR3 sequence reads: CASRSGTEAFF. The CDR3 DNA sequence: TGCGCCAGCAGGTCGGGGACGGAAGCTTTCTTT.

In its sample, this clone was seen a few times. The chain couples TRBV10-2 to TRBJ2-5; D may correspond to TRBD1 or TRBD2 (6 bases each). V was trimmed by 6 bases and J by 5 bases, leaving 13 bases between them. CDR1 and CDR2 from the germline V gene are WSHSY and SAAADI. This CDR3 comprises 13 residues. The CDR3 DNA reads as TGCGCCAGCAGAAGGGGGGTAGGGGAGACCCAGTACTTC. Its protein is CASRRGVGETQYF.

The CDR3 DNA reads TGTGCCATCAGTGAGACGAAACAGGGGGGCAATCAGCCCCAGCATTTT. Its translation: CAISETKQGGNQPQHF. The chain joins TRBV10-3 to TRBJ1-5, with 8 bases identical to TRBD1. CDR1 is ENHRY, CDR2 SYGVKD, per germline. CDR3 length equals 16 residues. V dropped 2 bases and J dropped 2; count of bases not matched to a gene: 5.

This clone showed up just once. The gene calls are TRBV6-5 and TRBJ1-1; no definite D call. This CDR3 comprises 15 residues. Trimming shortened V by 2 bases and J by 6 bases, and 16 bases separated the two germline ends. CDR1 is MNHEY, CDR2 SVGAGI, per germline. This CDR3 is CASSYHSQPHPEAFF. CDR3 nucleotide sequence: TGTGCCAGCAGTTACCACAGCCAGCCGCACCCTGAAGCTTTCTTT.

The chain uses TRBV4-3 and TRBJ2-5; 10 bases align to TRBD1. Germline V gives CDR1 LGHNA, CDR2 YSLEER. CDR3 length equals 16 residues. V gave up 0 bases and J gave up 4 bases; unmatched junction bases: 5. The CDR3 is CASSQDKTGGGETQYF. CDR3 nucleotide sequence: TGCGCCAGCAGCCAAGATAAGACAGGGGGCGGAGAGACCCAGTACTTC.

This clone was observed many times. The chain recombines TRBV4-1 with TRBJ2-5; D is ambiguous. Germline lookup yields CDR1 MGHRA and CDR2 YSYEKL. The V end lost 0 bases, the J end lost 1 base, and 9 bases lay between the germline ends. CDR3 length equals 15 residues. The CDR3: CASSQDPPGQETQYF. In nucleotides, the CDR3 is TGCGCCAGCAGCCAAGATCCCCCAGGCCAAGAGACCCAGTACTTC.

In nucleotides, the CDR3 is TGTGCCTGGAGTGTACTACGGACAGGGAGGAGTGAAAAACTGTTTTTT. Translated: CAWSVLRTGRSEKLFF. The J gene is TRBJ1-4, the V gene TRBV30, with 8 bases matching TRBD1. The ends lost 0 bases at V and 7 bases at J; junction bases unmatched: 10. Germline assignment: CDR1 GTSNPN and CDR2 SVGIG (reference sequence). The CDR3 sequence is 16 residues long.